Below, 10 T cell receptor beta chains from the same sample are listed, as sequenced in a study of cytomegalovirus exposure and HLA in healthy donors listed by TCRdb under 2017. The library came from the immunoSEQ multiplex PCR assay. The multiplex PCR relied on a mix of 60 forward primers for TCR Vbeta segments and 13 reverse primers for TCR Jbeta segments. TCRdb mirrors the immuneACCESS table, restricted to in-frame sequences. Some clones are absent from its copies; in checked studies, under half trace to an unresolved V gene, and the reason for the others is unknown. Within this sample are over 150,000 clones, with about 84% of them counted one time only. The ten largest clones add up to 4.5% to 7% of the sample. Sequenced material: PBMCs. These TCRs come from a woman aged 35 to 49 in good health and CMV-seropositive.

This clone was counted once. The chain combines TRBV30 with TRBJ2-3, with a weak D call TRBD2 (6 bases). The CDR3 length is 15 residues. Germline-derived CDR1 and CDR2 are GTSNPN and SVGIG (reference sequence). The ends were cut back, 0 bases at V and 3 bases at J, with 13 bases in the middle. CDR3 sequence: CAWSVWGERTDTQYF. For the CDR3, the DNA is TGTGCCTGGAGTGTATGGGGGGAAAGGACAGATACGCAGTATTTT.

The chain carries TRBV30 and TRBJ2-7; TRBD2 might be the D (6 bases). The CDR3 runs 13 residues. Germline V gives CDR1 GTSNPN, CDR2 SVGIG (reference sequence). Trimming left V 5 bases short and J 4 bases short, with 15 bases between. Here the CDR3 DNA reads TGTGCCTGGGGGACTGGCGCGCGGTACGAGCAGTACTTC. Its protein is CAWGTGARYEQYF.

The chain carries TRBV19 and TRBJ2-1; 7 bases agree with TRBD1. Trimming cost V 3 bases and J 5 bases; bases outside gene matches: 7. The germline V gene has CDR1 LNHDA and CDR2 SQIVND (reference sequence). The CDR3 loop spans 15 amino acids. In DNA, the CDR3 is TGTGCCAGTAGTATTTTGGACAGGTCCAACAATGAGCAGTTCTTC. This codes for CASSILDRSNNEQFF.

This clone has a single count. The genes are TRBV7-3 and TRBJ2-1, with D possibly being TRBD2 (5 bases). This CDR3 comprises 12 residues. Trimming removed 4 bases at V and 13 bases at J, with 14 bases between. Germline CDR1 reads SGHTA; CDR2 reads FQGTGA. DNA of the CDR3: TGTGCCAGCAGCTCAGCCCCCGGGGAACAGTTCTTC. It yields the protein CASSSAPGEQFF.

This clone showed up just a few times. The V and J genes are TRBV4-1 and TRBJ2-2; D possibly corresponds to TRBD2 (6 bases). The germline V and J ends were trimmed by 0 bases and 6 bases, with 11 bases remaining between them. This CDR3 region has 15 residues. Germline assignment: CDR1 MGHRA and CDR2 YSYEKL. The CDR3 DNA sequence: TGCGCCAGCAGCCAAGAACTAGCAGCCGCCGGGGAGCTGTTTTTT. Translated, it gives CASSQELAAAGELFF.

This clone has just a few counts. The J gene is TRBJ2-7, the V gene TRBV2; no firm D call. Germline values: CDR1 SNHLY, CDR2 FYNNEI. V dropped 4 bases and J dropped 4 bases, with 5 bases sitting between them. The CDR3 runs 11 residues. Written as DNA, the CDR3 is TGTGCCAGCAGTGGAGAATACGAGCAGTACTTC. Its translation: CASSGEYEQYF.

The chain links TRBV4-1 to TRBJ2-5, with D perhaps TRBD2 (6 bases). The J call may be in error: the DNA end matches TRBJ2-7 better. The CDR3 consists of 14 residues. Per the germline V gene, CDR1 is MGHRA and CDR2 is YSYEKL. The CDR3 DNA is TGCGCCAGCAGCCAAGACCCGGGGGTCTACGAGCAGTACTTC. This translates into CASSQDPGVYEQYF.

This chain connects TRBV5-4 to TRBJ1-1, with 12 bases that match TRBD1. The junction had 2 bases not matched to a gene; V was cut back by 3 bases and J by 2 bases. The CDR3 is 15 residues long. CDR1 and CDR2 from the germline V gene are SGHNT and YYREEE (reference sequence). The CDR3 DNA follows: TGTGCCAGCAGCTGGGGACAGGGGGCTAACACTGAAGCTTTCTTT. Translated, it gives CASSWGQGANTEAFF.

This clone was counted a single time. This rearrangement joins TRBV7-3 to TRBJ1-1; D might be TRBD1 (6 bases). The V and J ends lost 1 base and 5 bases respectively, with 11 bases between them. The CDR3 has 14 amino acids. Per germline, CDR1 SGHTA and CDR2 FQGTGA. CDR3 in DNA: TGTGCCAGCAGCTTAAGGGGACAAGGGACTGAAGCTTTCTTT. It is translated as CASSLRGQGTEAFF. Supplemented by reference TRBV7-3 and TRBJ1-1, the full variable domain reads GAGVSQTPSNKVTEKGKYVELRCDPISGHTALYWYRQSLGQGPEFLIYFQGTGAADDSGLPNDRFFAVRPEGSVSTLKIQRTERGDSAVYLCASSLRGQGTEAFFGQGTRLTVV.

The chain recombines TRBV12-2 with TRBJ2-7; no check of the table's D call, TRBD2, against the DNA was made. TRBV12-2 is noted as a pseudogene. The CDR3 length is 17 residues. CDR3 protein: CASRLDWEGLAHQGRGF. CDR3 bases: TGTGCAAGTCGCTTAGACTGGGAGGGACTAGCTCACCAGGGAAGAGGGTTC.